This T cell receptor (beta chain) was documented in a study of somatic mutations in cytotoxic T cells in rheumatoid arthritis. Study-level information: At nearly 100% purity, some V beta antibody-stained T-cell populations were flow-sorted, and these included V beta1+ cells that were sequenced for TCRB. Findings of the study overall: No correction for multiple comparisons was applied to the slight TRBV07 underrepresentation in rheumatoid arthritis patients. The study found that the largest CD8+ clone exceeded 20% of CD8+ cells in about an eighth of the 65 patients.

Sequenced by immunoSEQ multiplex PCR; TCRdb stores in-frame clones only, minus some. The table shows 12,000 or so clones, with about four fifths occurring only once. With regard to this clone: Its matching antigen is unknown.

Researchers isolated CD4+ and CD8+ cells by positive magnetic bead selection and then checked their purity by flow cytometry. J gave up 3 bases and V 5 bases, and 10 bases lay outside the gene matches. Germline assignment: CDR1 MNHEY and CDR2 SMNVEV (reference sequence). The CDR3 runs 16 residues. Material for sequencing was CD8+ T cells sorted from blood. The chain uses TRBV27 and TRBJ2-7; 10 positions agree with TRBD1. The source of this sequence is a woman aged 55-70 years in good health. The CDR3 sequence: CASSTRRQGAIYEQYF. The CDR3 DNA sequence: TGTGCCAGCAGTACTAGGCGACAGGGGGCGATCTACGAGCAGTACTTC.